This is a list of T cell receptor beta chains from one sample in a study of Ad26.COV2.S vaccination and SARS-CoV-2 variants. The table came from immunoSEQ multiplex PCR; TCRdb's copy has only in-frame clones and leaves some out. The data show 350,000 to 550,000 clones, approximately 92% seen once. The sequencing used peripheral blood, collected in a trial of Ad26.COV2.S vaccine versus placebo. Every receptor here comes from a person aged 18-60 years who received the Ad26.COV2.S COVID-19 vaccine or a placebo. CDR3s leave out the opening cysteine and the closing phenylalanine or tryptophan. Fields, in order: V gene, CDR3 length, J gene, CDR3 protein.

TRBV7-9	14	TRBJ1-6	ASSPTAGMGLSPLH
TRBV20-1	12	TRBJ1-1	SASPGKLNTEAF
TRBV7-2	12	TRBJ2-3	ASSLAQRTDTQY
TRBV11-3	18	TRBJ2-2	ASKRARGGRAPGDTGELF
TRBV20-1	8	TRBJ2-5	SASEETQY
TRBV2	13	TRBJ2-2	ASSEGPANTGELF
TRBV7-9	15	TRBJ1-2	ASSLGSWGIEVGGYT
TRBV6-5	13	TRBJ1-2	ASSYWGGADYGYT
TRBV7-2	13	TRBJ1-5	ASSLGGGFLEPQH
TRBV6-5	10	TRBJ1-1	ACRDRDTEAF
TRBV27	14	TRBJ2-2	ASSLLLAGNTGELF
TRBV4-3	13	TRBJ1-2	ASSQGTLALMGYT
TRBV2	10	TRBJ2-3	ASRYETDTQY
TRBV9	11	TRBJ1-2	ASSVGGRGGYT
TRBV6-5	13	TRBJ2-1	ASSLTSGDYNEQF
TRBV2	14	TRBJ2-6	ARGTRLYSGANVLT
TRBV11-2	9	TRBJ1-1	ASTPAKRAF
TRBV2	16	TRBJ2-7	ASSEITIAGTSSYEQY
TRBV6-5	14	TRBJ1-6	ASSYVGPGSGSPLH
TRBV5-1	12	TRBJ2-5	ASSLAVSAETQY
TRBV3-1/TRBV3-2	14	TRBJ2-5	ASSQGLAGDQETQY
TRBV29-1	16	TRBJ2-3	SVGRLAGTYPSTDTQY
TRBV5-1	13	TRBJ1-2	ASSFGGATTVGYT
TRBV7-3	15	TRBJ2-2	ASSLMGPQGKAGELF